The clone carrying this T cell receptor (beta chain) was observed a handful of times. The entry originates in a study of human T cells and chemical hapten exposure. V was shortened by 4 bases and J by 1 base, with 10 bases between the two germline ends. The CDR3 has 15 residues. Each CDR3 protein gets one entry after TCRdb re-called the RACE reads with MiXCR. In the table there are 150,000 to 200,000 distinct CDR3 sequences, about 14% of which are singletons. Noted time point: patch test 1, 2 weeks after DPC sensitization. As for treatment: therapeutic diphenylcyclopropenone sensitization with weekly scalp DPC.

The sample consisted of whole blood, taken in connection with sensitization to the hapten diphenylcyclopropenone (DPC). This sequence was found in a woman aged 25 to 39 with alopecia areata. Some clones in this sample may be carry-over from other donors' samples. The chain carries TRBV12-3 or TRBV12-4 and TRBJ2-2; D is possibly TRBD1 (6 bases). Here the CDR3 reads CASSYRQENTGELFF. The CDR3 DNA is TGTGCCAGCAGTTACAGACAGGAGAACACCGGGGAGCTGTTTTTT.